Listed below are T cell receptor beta chains from one sample, sequenced in a study of blood T cell repertoires in COVID-19. Clones were sequenced by immunoSEQ multiplex PCR, and TCRdb holds only the in-frame ones, with some missing. Among approximately 94,000 clones listed, about 80% were seen once. Sequenced sample: peripheral blood. Receptors originate from a man in his sixties or seventies with active or convalescent COVID-19. The CDR3 runs from the conserved cysteine through the conserved F or W. D genes are given only for firm matches.

j_call d_call v_call cdr3_aa
TRBJ1-1 NA TRBV12-2 CASRPRRNTEAFF
TRBJ1-3 TRBD1 TRBV9 CASSAHGQGYSGNTIYF
TRBJ1-2 NA TRBV10-3 CAISERNYGYTF
TRBJ2-7 TRBD2 TRBV2 CASTPSGSEYEQYF
TRBJ2-5 NA TRBV20-1 CSASVIEGETQYF
TRBJ2-5 TRBD1 TRBV18 CASSPLRTGEKTQYF
TRBJ2-3 TRBD1 TRBV7-2 CASSTDRASTDTQYF
TRBJ1-1 NA TRBV18 CASSPPSGNTEAFF
TRBJ1-6 NA TRBV11-2 CASSFMQGPYNSPLHF
TRBJ1-1 TRBD1 TRBV30 CAWSTQQGLEAFF
TRBJ2-7 TRBD1 TRBV5-1 CASSHQTTGEQYF
TRBJ2-7 NA TRBV29-1 CSVEISYEQYF
TRBJ2-2 NA TRBV30 CAWTRGLATGELFF
TRBJ2-5 TRBD2 TRBV2 CASSGASGTETQYF
TRBJ2-7 TRBD1 TRBV9 CASSPGQGREEQYF
TRBJ1-2 NA TRBV4-1 CASSPRGDDYGYTF